Listed here is a single TCR beta chain. Its target is not known. These data originate in a study of cytomegalovirus exposure and HLA in healthy donors. The PCR had 60 Vbeta and 13 Jbeta primers. Data came from immunoSEQ multiplex PCR; TCRdb stores just in-frame clones and leaves some out. Here the sample spans some 220,000 clones, over 75% being singletons. The CDR3 spans 16 residues. Germline assignment: CDR1 PRHDT and CDR2 FYEKMQ (reference sequence). V dropped 5 bases and J dropped 4; count of bases not matched to a gene: 9. Study findings and constraints: The study flagged around 160 TCR beta chains as cytomegalovirus-associated.

This chain uses TRBV13 with TRBJ2-3; 10 positions agree with TRBD2. This clonotype originated in a boy younger than 18 in good health and CMV-seronegative. Material for sequencing was PBMCs. The CDR3 is CASSRSSGGGADTQYF. The DNA of the CDR3 is TGTGCCAGCAGCCGCTCTAGCGGGGGTGGTGCAGATACGCAGTATTTT.